This T cell receptor (beta chain) emerged from a study of T cell repertoires in cytomegalovirus infection. The V end lost 6 bases, the J end lost 0 bases, and 17 bases lay between the germline ends. CDR1 is MDHEN and CDR2 is SYDVKM in the germline V gene. The CDR3 totals 16 residues. TCRdb redid the calling of the reads with MiXCR, one entry per CDR3 protein. Counted here are around 540,000 distinct CDR3 sequences, about 33% occurring once; the ten biggest clones make up roughly 16%. About this clonotype: The antigen is not known.

This TCR came from a human donor in good health (CMV status not recorded). Some clones in this sample may be carry-over from other donors' samples. The V and J genes are TRBV28 and TRBJ2-5; perhaps TRBD1 as D (7 bases). This material consisted of cultured PBMCs, taken from culture after CMV antigen stimulation. The CDR3 nucleotides read TGTGCCAGCAGCCCCACGGCAGGGGGGTACCAAGAGACCCAGTACTTC. Its protein is CASSPTAGGYQETQYF. The variable domain in full, with the rest retrieved from reference TRBV28 and TRBJ2-5, is DVKVTQSSRYLVKRTGEKVFLECVQDMDHENMFWYRQDPGLGLRLIYFSYDVKMKEKGDIPEGYSVSREKKERFSLILESASTNQTSMYLCASSPTAGGYQETQYFGPGTRLLVL.